The rows below give T cell receptor beta chains drawn from one sample of a study of OX40 agonist ivuxolimab in advanced cancers. Using immunoSEQ multiplex PCR, the repertoire was profiled, and TCRdb retains in-frame clones only, with some absent. The sample holds about 90,000 clones, roughly 91% seen once. Material: CD4+ or CD8+ T cells sorted from blood, obtained in a trial of the OX40 agonist ivuxolimab. All receptors derive from an adult with an advanced solid tumor such as melanoma, head and neck, liver or kidney cancer. The CDR3 runs from the conserved cysteine through the conserved F or W. Fields, in order: clone size, V gene, D gene, J gene, CDR3 protein, CDR3 DNA. The D gene is left open where the match is weak. A row's size may be missing; if present it is once, few, many or a size class.

clone size: .
V gene: TRBV21-1
D gene: .
J gene: TRBJ2-3
CDR3 protein: CASSRVGTDTQYF
CDR3 DNA: TGTGCCAGCAGCCGAGTAGGCACAGATACGCAGTATTTT

clone size: .
V gene: TRBV4-2
D gene: TRBD2
J gene: TRBJ2-7
CDR3 protein: CASSPGLAGWGEQYF
CDR3 DNA: TGTGCCAGCAGCCCGGGACTAGCGGGATGGGGGGAGCAGTACTTC

clone size: .
V gene: TRBV9
D gene: TRBD1
J gene: TRBJ2-1
CDR3 protein: CASSAGQGPYNEQFF
CDR3 DNA: TGTGCCAGCAGCGCGGGACAGGGGCCCTACAATGAGCAGTTCTTC

clone size: .
V gene: TRBV5-4
D gene: .
J gene: TRBJ2-7
CDR3 protein: CASSLGRSYEQYF
CDR3 DNA: TGCGCCAGCAGCTTGGGACGGTCCTACGAGCAGTACTTC

clone size: .
V gene: TRBV7-8
D gene: TRBD2
J gene: TRBJ2-7
CDR3 protein: CASSSRTSGPPYEQYF
CDR3 DNA: TGTGCCAGCAGCTCAAGGACTAGCGGGCCCCCCTACGAGCAGTACTTC

clone size: .
V gene: TRBV19
D gene: .
J gene: TRBJ2-7
CDR3 protein: CASSDSRARVQQYF
CDR3 DNA: TGTGCCAGTAGTGACTCTAGGGCCAGGGTGCAGCAGTACTTC

clone size: .
V gene: TRBV4-3
D gene: .
J gene: TRBJ2-1
CDR3 protein: CASSQAKVFNEQFF
CDR3 DNA: TGCGCCAGCAGCCAAGCCAAGGTTTTCAATGAGCAGTTCTTC

clone size: .
V gene: TRBV7-2
D gene: TRBD2
J gene: TRBJ2-3
CDR3 protein: CASSFRTSRATQYF
CDR3 DNA: TGTGCCAGCAGCTTTAGGACTAGTAGGGCTACGCAGTATTTT

clone size: .
V gene: TRBV6-5
D gene: TRBD1
J gene: TRBJ1-1
CDR3 protein: CASRQPGQGIGKAFF
CDR3 DNA: TGTGCCAGCAGACAACCGGGACAGGGGATAGGAAAAGCTTTCTTT

clone size: .
V gene: TRBV7-9
D gene: .
J gene: TRBJ2-7
CDR3 protein: CASSQGSEQYF
CDR3 DNA: TGTGCCAGCAGCCAAGGGAGCGAGCAGTACTTC

clone size: .
V gene: TRBV6-6
D gene: .
J gene: TRBJ1-5
CDR3 protein: CASSPDRHLLQHF
CDR3 DNA: TGTGCCAGCAGTCCCGACAGGCATTTGCTCCAGCATTTT

clone size: .
V gene: TRBV10-1
D gene: TRBD2
J gene: TRBJ2-7
CDR3 protein: CASSKARTSGSLSYEQYF
CDR3 DNA: TGCGCCAGCAGTAAGGCAAGGACTAGCGGGAGCCTCTCCTACGAGCAGTACTTC

clone size: .
V gene: TRBV5-4
D gene: TRBD2
J gene: TRBJ2-7
CDR3 protein: CASSYPGLVNEQYF
CDR3 DNA: TGTGCCAGCAGCTACCCGGGACTAGTAAACGAGCAGTACTTC

clone size: .
V gene: TRBV19
D gene: TRBD1
J gene: TRBJ2-6
CDR3 protein: CASRSTRDRAAWGANVLTF
CDR3 DNA: TGTGCCAGTAGATCCACCCGGGACAGGGCCGCGTGGGGGGCCAACGTCCTGACTTTC

clone size: .
V gene: TRBV6-1
D gene: TRBD1
J gene: TRBJ2-6
CDR3 protein: CASSGTQGSNSGANVLTF
CDR3 DNA: TGTGCCAGCAGTGGGACACAGGGGTCGAACTCTGGGGCCAACGTCCTGACTTTC

clone size: .
V gene: TRBV19
D gene: .
J gene: TRBJ2-1
CDR3 protein: CASSHPRGLQRDEQFF
CDR3 DNA: TGTGCCAGTAGCCATCCCCGGGGTCTCCAGCGGGATGAGCAGTTCTTC

clone size: .
V gene: TRBV5-6
D gene: .
J gene: TRBJ1-2
CDR3 protein: CASSLAGIGGYTF
CDR3 DNA: TGTGCCAGCAGCTTGGCAGGGATTGGAGGCTACACCTTC

clone size: .
V gene: TRBV27
D gene: .
J gene: TRBJ2-1
CDR3 protein: CASSSPPGTEAGIEQFF
CDR3 DNA: TGTGCCAGCAGTTCCCCCCCCGGGACCGAGGCGGGTATTGAGCAGTTCTTC

clone size: .
V gene: TRBV5-4
D gene: .
J gene: TRBJ2-2
CDR3 protein: CASSLSLPGFGELFF
CDR3 DNA: TGTGCCAGCAGCTTATCTCTACCGGGCTTCGGGGAGCTGTTTTTT

clone size: .
V gene: TRBV18
D gene: .
J gene: TRBJ2-7
CDR3 protein: CASSTVRSYEQYF
CDR3 DNA: TGTGCCAGCTCAACCGTCAGGAGTTACGAGCAGTACTTC

clone size: .
V gene: TRBV6-5
D gene: .
J gene: TRBJ2-1
CDR3 protein: CASSKTLGEQFF
CDR3 DNA: TGTGCCAGCAGTAAGACGCTGGGTGAGCAGTTCTTC

clone size: .
V gene: TRBV6-6
D gene: .
J gene: TRBJ1-5
CDR3 protein: CASSSDQPQHF
CDR3 DNA: TGTGCCAGCAGCAGTGATCAGCCCCAGCATTTT

clone size: .
V gene: TRBV28
D gene: .
J gene: TRBJ2-7
CDR3 protein: CASSLDSPRQYEQYF
CDR3 DNA: TGTGCCAGCAGTTTGGACAGTCCGAGACAATACGAGCAGTACTTC

clone size: .
V gene: TRBV5-1
D gene: TRBD2
J gene: TRBJ2-3
CDR3 protein: CASSLGSGRDTQYF
CDR3 DNA: TGCGCCAGCAGCTTGGGTAGCGGGAGGGATACGCAGTATTTT

clone size: .
V gene: TRBV5-4
D gene: TRBD2
J gene: TRBJ2-5
CDR3 protein: CASSLTKTSGILETQYF
CDR3 DNA: TGTGCCAGCAGCTTAACCAAGACTAGCGGGATTTTAGAGACCCAGTACTTC

clone size: .
V gene: TRBV28
D gene: TRBD1
J gene: TRBJ2-3
CDR3 protein: CASSLVGIGQGTDTQYF
CDR3 DNA: TGTGCCAGCAGTTTGGTGGGGATTGGACAGGGAACAGATACGCAGTATTTT

clone size: .
V gene: TRBV2
D gene: TRBD1
J gene: TRBJ2-5
CDR3 protein: CASSEKWDSQETQYF
CDR3 DNA: TGTGCCAGCAGTGAGAAATGGGACAGCCAAGAGACCCAGTACTTC

clone size: .
V gene: TRBV18
D gene: .
J gene: TRBJ2-4
CDR3 protein: CASSPTATLLGNIQYF
CDR3 DNA: TGTGCCAGCTCTCCAACCGCGACCCTGTTGGGAAACATTCAGTACTTC

clone size: once
V gene: TRBV2
D gene: TRBD2
J gene: TRBJ2-7
CDR3 protein: CASSEGLAGFNEQYF
CDR3 DNA: TGTGCCAGCAGTGAAGGTCTAGCGGGATTCAACGAGCAGTACTTC

clone size: once
V gene: TRBV23-1
D gene: .
J gene: TRBJ2-5
CDR3 protein: CASSPSGEKETQYF
CDR3 DNA: TGCGCCAGCAGTCCGTCGGGGGAAAAAGAGACCCAGTACTTC

clone size: .
V gene: TRBV2
D gene: .
J gene: TRBJ2-7
CDR3 protein: CASSVRRHPPPYEQYF
CDR3 DNA: TGTGCCAGCAGTGTGAGGCGCCATCCTCCTCCCTACGAGCAGTACTTC

clone size: .
V gene: TRBV29-1
D gene: TRBD1
J gene: TRBJ1-2
CDR3 protein: CSVEDRGGQGANRYGYTF
CDR3 DNA: TGCAGCGTTGAAGATAGAGGGGGACAGGGGGCGAATAGATATGGCTACACCTTC

clone size: .
V gene: TRBV6-4
D gene: TRBD2
J gene: TRBJ2-2
CDR3 protein: CASSTSGNTGELFF
CDR3 DNA: TGTGCCAGCAGTACTAGCGGGAACACCGGGGAGCTGTTTTTT

clone size: once
V gene: TRBV7-2
D gene: .
J gene: TRBJ1-4
CDR3 protein: CASSLKKGANEKLFF
CDR3 DNA: TGTGCCAGCAGCTTGAAGAAAGGGGCTAATGAAAAACTGTTTTTT

clone size: .
V gene: TRBV6-1
D gene: .
J gene: TRBJ1-2
CDR3 protein: CASSEALNYGYTF
CDR3 DNA: TGTGCCAGCAGTGAAGCACTGAACTATGGCTACACCTTC

clone size: .
V gene: TRBV9
D gene: .
J gene: TRBJ1-4
CDR3 protein: CASSPQTATNEKLFF
CDR3 DNA: TGTGCCAGCAGCCCACAGACAGCAACTAATGAAAAACTGTTTTTT

clone size: .
V gene: TRBV7-9
D gene: TRBD2
J gene: TRBJ2-3
CDR3 protein: CASSPGLAGDTQYF
CDR3 DNA: TGTGCCAGCAGCCCCGGACTAGCGGGAGATACGCAGTATTTT

clone size: .
V gene: TRBV18
D gene: .
J gene: TRBJ2-3
CDR3 protein: CASSPSVGTDTQYF
CDR3 DNA: TGTGCCAGCTCACCATCGGTGGGTACAGATACGCAGTATTTT

clone size: .
V gene: TRBV7-2
D gene: .
J gene: TRBJ2-7
CDR3 protein: CASSAQVPVGVYEQYF
CDR3 DNA: TGTGCCAGCAGCGCGCAGGTCCCCGTGGGTGTTTACGAGCAGTACTTC